Listed below are T cell receptor beta chains from one sample, sequenced in a study of blood T cell repertoires in COVID-19. Data came from immunoSEQ multiplex PCR; TCRdb stores just in-frame clones and leaves some out. The sample contains 120,000 or so clones, more than 60% of which appear only once. Source material: peripheral blood. These receptors all stem from a man in his 70s with acute or convalescent COVID-19. CDR3s include the opening cysteine and the closing phenylalanine or tryptophan. The D gene is left open where the match is weak. Not every row has a clone size; where given, it reads once, few, many or a size class.

v_call	clone_size	d_call	j_call	cdr3_aa	cdr3_nt
TRBV27	-	-	TRBJ1-1	CASSSWGVEPTEAFF	TGTGCCAGCAGTAGTTGGGGGGTTGAGCCGACTGAAGCTTTCTTT
TRBV27	once	-	TRBJ2-7	CASKSGDSYEQYF	TGTGCCAGCAAATCCGGGGACTCCTACGAGCAGTACTTC
TRBV7-8	few	TRBD1	TRBJ1-1	CASSPGQGMNTEAFF	TGTGCCAGCAGCCCCGGACAGGGGATGAACACTGAAGCTTTCTTT
TRBV3-1/TRBV3-2	few	-	TRBJ2-7	CASSRLAGSSPEEQYF	TGTGCCAGCAGCCGCCTAGCTGGCTCCTCCCCGGAGGAGCAGTACTTC
TRBV6-5	-	-	TRBJ1-1	CASRGDTEAFF	TGTGCCAGCAGGGGAGACACTGAAGCTTTCTTT
TRBV9	-	TRBD1	TRBJ1-4	CASSALQGAYEKLFF	TGTGCCAGCAGCGCTTTGCAGGGGGCATATGAAAAACTGTTTTTT
TRBV28	-	-	TRBJ1-1	CASSLPGGATEAFF	TGTGCCAGCAGTTTACCCGGGGGGGCGACTGAAGCTTTCTTT
TRBV9	few	-	TRBJ2-1	CASSVVPGMGSYNEQFF	TGTGCCAGCAGCGTAGTTCCGGGGATGGGCTCCTACAATGAGCAGTTCTTC
TRBV28	once	TRBD1	TRBJ2-3	CASSSVGDRELRYTQYF	TGTGCCAGCAGTTCCGTGGGGGACAGGGAATTACGGTATACGCAGTATTTT
TRBV2	few	TRBD1	TRBJ1-1	CASTSIGQGYVEAFF	TGTGCCAGCACCAGTATTGGACAGGGATACGTTGAAGCTTTCTTT
TRBV29-1	-	-	TRBJ1-1	CSVERSGDGTEAFF	TGCAGCGTTGAAAGATCTGGAGACGGCACTGAAGCTTTCTTT
TRBV5-1	few	-	TRBJ1-1	CASSLDGPGSTEAFF	TGCGCCAGCAGCTTGGACGGACCCGGGAGCACTGAAGCTTTCTTT
TRBV5-4	few	TRBD1	TRBJ2-7	CASSKPGTGVSYEQYF	TGTGCCAGCAGCAAACCCGGGACAGGGGTTTCGTACGAGCAGTACTTC
TRBV30	-	-	TRBJ2-1	CAWSGRGVYNEQFF	TGTGCCTGGAGTGGCAGGGGGGTCTACAATGAGCAGTTCTTC
TRBV11-2	-	TRBD1	TRBJ2-7	CASSLGTPGQASEQYF	TGTGCCAGCAGCTTAGGTACTCCGGGACAGGCATCCGAGCAGTACTTC
TRBV2	-	-	TRBJ1-5	CASFPRVSGQPQHF	TGTGCCAGCTTCCCGAGAGTATCGGGTCAGCCCCAGCATTTT
TRBV5-1	-	TRBD2	TRBJ2-3	CASSLVLAGFTDTQYF	TGCGCCAGCAGCTTGGTTTTAGCGGGGTTCACAGATACGCAGTATTTT
TRBV30	medium-sized	-	TRBJ1-1	CAWSGGGNTEAFF	TGTGCCTGGAGTGGAGGGGGTAACACTGAAGCTTTCTTT
TRBV7-8	-	-	TRBJ1-3	CASSLFGWTEPGASGNTIYF	TGTGCCAGCAGCTTATTTGGATGGACAGAACCCGGGGCGTCTGGAAACACCATATATTTT
TRBV7-2	-	-	TRBJ1-1	CASSQRQGGNTEAFF	TGTGCCAGCAGCCAACGTCAGGGCGGCAACACTGAAGCTTTCTTT
TRBV7-2	-	-	TRBJ1-1	CASSSRGAYTEAFF	TGTGCCAGCAGCTCGAGAGGTGCTTACACTGAAGCTTTCTTT
TRBV5-1	-	-	TRBJ2-7	CASSLRLEPNHEQYF	TGCGCCAGCAGCTTGAGGCTAGAACCAAACCACGAGCAGTACTTC